This record covers a single TCR beta chain. Using immunoSEQ multiplex PCR, the repertoire was profiled, and TCRdb retains in-frame clones only, with some absent. The data contain 11,000 to 15,000 clones, about two thirds of them singletons. These data originate in a study of tumor-infiltrating lymphocytes in localized non-small cell lung cancer. The clonotype originates from a human donor with non-small cell lung cancer. The source material was uninvolved lung tissue not adjacent to the tumor.

CDR3 region: CASRPVSTDTQYF. CDR3 coding DNA: TGTGCCAGCAGACCAGTTAGCACAGATACGCAGTATTTT. The chain carries TRBV27 and TRBJ2-3, with unresolved D. V shed 6 bases and J shed 0 bases, with 7 bases lying between them. The CDR3 is made up of 13 amino acids. Germline V gene data show CDR1 as MNHEY and CDR2 as SMNVEV (reference sequence).